Included here is one T cell receptor beta chain sequence, with context. What it binds is unknown. Germline V CDR1 and CDR2: MDHEN, SYDVKM. Trimming removed 5 bases from V and 6 bases from J, with 16 bases in between. The CDR3 spans 14 residues. The data were taken from a study of radiotherapy plus CTLA-4 blockade in lung cancer. Treatment of patients with chemo-refractory metastatic non-small-cell lung cancer consisted of focal radiation plus CTLA-4 blockade with ipilimumab. Method: immunoSEQ multiplex PCR; TCRdb's copy keeps in-frame clones and lacks some. This sample has roughly 90,000 clones, with about two thirds found just once. Findings and caveats of the study: Reported findings show early blood T cell clone dynamics, with interferon-beta, best predicted response. Blood saw expansion of tumor-derived TCR clones after radiotherapy plus ipilimumab.

This specimen was peripheral blood, taken from a patient treated with radiotherapy plus ipilimumab. This chain connects TRBV28 to TRBJ1-1; TRBD1 might be the D (5 bases). The origin of this receptor is a human donor with non-small cell lung cancer that progressed on radiotherapy plus ipilimumab. The CDR3 DNA follows: TGTGCCAGCAGTCACGGCCGGGACTTTTCTGAAGCTTTCTTT. Its protein is CASSHGRDFSEAFF. Using reference TRBV28 and TRBJ1-1 for the parts outside the CDR3, the full variable domain is DVKVTQSSRYLVKRTGEKVFLECVQDMDHENMFWYRQDPGLGLRLIYFSYDVKMKEKGDIPEGYSVSREKKERFSLILESASTNQTSMYLCASSHGRDFSEAFFGQGTRLTVV.